The 7 T cell receptor beta chains below were found in one sample sequenced in a study of T cells after yellow fever vaccination. Using its own MiXCR run on the 5' RACE reads, TCRdb lists one record per CDR3 protein. The sample contains approximately 330,000 distinct CDR3 sequences, about 12% of which appear only once. The specimen was CD4+ T cells sorted from PBMCs, collected 15 days after the yellow fever booster vaccination. The origin of the receptors is a man aged 18 to 35 who received the YFV17D yellow fever vaccine.

The chain recombines TRBV7-2 with TRBJ1-2; 10 bases fit TRBD1. CDR1 and CDR2 (germline): SGHTA, FQGNSA. The CDR3 has 14 amino acids. V was pared by 5 bases and J by 8 bases, with 8 bases of the junction left unmatched. CDR3 region: CASSGTGTGVGYTF. The CDR3 DNA follows: TGTGCCAGCAGCGGTACCGGGACAGGGGTCGGCTACACCTTC.

This clonotype was picked up a small number of times. The chain uses TRBV5-1 and TRBJ1-5; TRBD1 matches 7 bases. In germline, CDR1 is SGHRS, CDR2 YFSETQ. The CDR3 sequence is 15 residues long. V shed 0 bases and J 3 bases; nucleotides not matched to a gene: 3. This CDR3 reads CASSLDGTANQPQHF. CDR3 coding DNA: TGCGCCAGCAGCTTGGATGGGACAGCCAATCAGCCCCAGCATTTT.

This clonotype was counted many times. The V gene is TRBV20-1, the J gene TRBJ2-5, with D uncertain. The germline V and J ends were trimmed by 0 bases and 5 bases, with 13 bases remaining between them. This CDR3 has 14 amino acids. From germline, CDR1 is DFQATT and CDR2 SNEGSKA (reference sequence). CDR3 amino acids: CSARDQPITETQYF. The DNA of the CDR3 is TGCAGTGCTAGAGATCAGCCCATAACGGAGACCCAGTACTTC.

The chain uses TRBV12-3 or TRBV12-4 and TRBJ2-5; 7 nucleotides agree with TRBD1. The CDR3 consists of 16 residues. V shed 5 bases and J 5 bases; nucleotides not matched to a gene: 14. CDR3 protein: CASSDRDSKRVETQYF. CDR3 nucleotides: TGTGCCAGCAGTGACCGGGACAGTAAAAGAGTCGAGACCCAGTACTTC.

The J gene is TRBJ1-5, the V gene TRBV7-2, with D tentatively TRBD1 (5 bases). With 3 bases removed from V and 6 bases from J, the gap between germline ends came to 12 bases. CDR1 SGHTA and CDR2 FQGNSA come from the germline V gene. The CDR3 spans 14 residues. The CDR3 reads CASSFRVGGQPQHF. CDR3 DNA sequence: TGTGCCAGCAGCTTTAGGGTGGGGGGTCAGCCCCAGCATTTT.

This sequence joins TRBV6-5 and TRBJ2-2, with no clear D. The V gene lost 2 bases and the J gene lost 0 bases, with 10 bases spanning the gap. This CDR3 spans 16 amino acids. In germline, CDR1 is MNHEY, CDR2 SVGAGI. CDR3 nucleotides: TGTGCCAGCAGTTACGGTCTCCTTTCGAACACCGGGGAGCTGTTTTTT. Translation: CASSYGLLSNTGELFF.

V gene TRBV15 combines with J gene TRBJ2-7; weak D call: TRBD2 (5 bases). The CDR3 has 14 residues. Per the germline V gene, CDR1 is LNHNV and CDR2 is YYDKDF (reference sequence). The V and J ends lost 5 bases and 9 bases respectively, with 20 bases between them. The CDR3 spells CATSARPGISGQYF. For the CDR3, the DNA is TGTGCCACCAGCGCCCGCCCCGGGATCTCAGGGCAGTACTTC.